This T cell receptor (beta chain) was captured by sequencing in a study of cytomegalovirus exposure and HLA in healthy donors. Study results and caveats: It was in a later analysis that TCR association rates were seen to vary by HLA locus, highest for DRB1 and lowest for HLA-C. Most observed TCR sequences were rare, whereas some public TCRs were detected in many donors. There were some V segments, including TRBV6-2 and TRBV6-3, excluded as indistinguishable.

The CDR3 length is 18 residues. V gave up 2 bases and J gave up 6 bases; unmatched junction bases: 10. Germline CDR1 LGHNA, CDR2 YSLEER. The table lists this clone with a few counts. Its antigen is unknown. 60 Vbeta and 13 Jbeta primers were used in PCR. Only in-frame clones appear in the TCRdb table, and some are missing; sequencing was by immunoSEQ multiplex PCR. The sample has 100,000 to 150,000 clones; roughly 79% are singletons. The sequenced sample was PBMCs. The clonotype comes from a woman aged 45-65 years in good health and CMV-seronegative. The chain has TRBV4-3 and TRBJ2-7; 16 bases align to TRBD2. The CDR3 sequence is CASSQILIGTSGRGEQYV. CDR3 DNA sequence: TGCGCCAGCAGCCAAATTTTGATCGGGACTAGCGGGAGGGGCGAGCAGTACGTC.